Reported below is one TCR beta chain. Its antigen is not identified. The data derive from a study of regulatory T cells in long-lasting Graves disease. Germline V lookup: CDR1 DFQATT, CDR2 SNEGSKA (reference sequence). V lost 4 bases to trimming and J lost 8 bases; unmatched junction nucleotides: 6. The CDR3 runs to 15 residues. Construction of TCR beta libraries relied on iRepertoire HTBI primers and on Arm-PCR targeting CDR3 regions. TCRdb used MiXCR to reprocess the multiplex PCR reads, holding one entry per CDR3 protein. This sample has roughly 470,000 distinct CDR3 sequences, with about 20% found just once. Time point of the sample: persistent/refractory GD, antithyroid drugs over 5 years with positive TRAb. PBMC-derived RNA was used for the TCR library. Study conclusions and caveats: TRBV28 was favored in persistent disease, as were TRBJ1-2 and TRBJ2-5.

Sequencing was performed on peripheral blood mononuclear cells (PBMCs), taken when the disease was refractory, from a patient treated with antithyroid drugs. The receptor was derived from a female donor with Graves disease. The gene calls are TRBV20-1 and TRBJ2-1; 15 positions match TRBD2. CDR3 sequence reads: CSANGLAGGPYEQFF. The CDR3 nucleotides read TGCAGTGCTAATGGACTAGCGGGAGGGCCATATGAGCAGTTCTTC.